This T cell receptor beta chain appears in the sequencing data of a study of CD8 T cells in ankylosing spondylitis. General study points: About eight highly homologous variants made up a TCR beta motif that seemed to typify ankylosing spondylitis blood.

TCRdb ran MiXCR on the 5' RACE reads and lists one entry per CDR3 protein. Of around 130,000 distinct CDR3 sequences listed, approximately 10% are singletons. In this sample, this clonotype turned up many times. What it binds is not known. Between the trimmed V and J ends, which lost 6 bases and 0 bases, there was a span of 11 bases. CDR1 is MNHEY, CDR2 SVGEGT, per germline. CDR3 length: 14 amino acids. Sequencing was done on a sample of blood, either unsorted or a sorted T cell fraction (not recorded which). This chain uses TRBV6-2 or TRBV6-3 with TRBJ1-1; no definite D call. The TCR sequence derives from a male donor with ankylosing spondylitis or in good health (not recorded which). This chain's CDR3 is CASSDPQMNTEAFF. For the CDR3, the DNA is TGTGCCAGCAGCGACCCGCAGATGAACACTGAAGCTTTCTTT.